This is a list of T cell receptor beta chains from one sample in a study of shared clonotypes between healthy human individuals. Produced via immunoSEQ multiplex PCR; TCRdb's table is partial and in-frame only. The data contain roughly 2,300,000 clones, 80% to 95% of them seen just once; the ten biggest clones take up 0.37%. The sample comprised naive CD4+ T cells from PBMCs. The receptor source for this set is a man younger than 30 in good health. Some clones in this sample may be carry-over from other donors' samples. Each CDR3 is given with its conserved first and last residue. The D gene is left open where the match is weak. Clone size is shown for a subset of rows, as once, few, many or a class of expanded clone.

TRBV6-6	TRBD2	TRBJ2-3	.	CASSYSWTSPDTQYF	TGTGCCAGCAGTTACTCCTGGACTAGCCCAGATACGCAGTATTTT
TRBV6-1	.	TRBJ1-1	.	CASSEWGARTEAFF	TGTGCCAGCAGTGAATGGGGGGCTCGGACTGAAGCTTTCTTT
TRBV7-2	TRBD1	TRBJ1-5	.	CASSSRQGMQPQHF	TGTGCCAGCAGCTCCAGACAGGGTATGCAGCCCCAGCATTTT
TRBV7-9	.	TRBJ2-3	.	CASSLPRTSLPEYF	TGTGCCAGCAGCTTACCCCGGACTTCCCTACCGGAGTATTTT
TRBV2	.	TRBJ1-5	.	CAVKQGRNQPQHF	TGTGCCGTCAAGCAAGGGCGAAATCAGCCCCAGCATTTT
TRBV28	TRBD1	TRBJ1-5	.	CASSQRGRGDNQPQHF	TGTGCCAGCAGTCAAAGGGGCAGGGGGGATAATCAGCCCCAGCATTTT
TRBV18	TRBD1	TRBJ2-2	.	CASSPFTGGDTGELFF	TGTGCCAGCTCACCGTTTACAGGGGGTGACACCGGGGAGCTGTTTTTT
TRBV5-1	TRBD2	TRBJ2-7	once	CASSIKAGGAAYEQYF	TGCGCCAGCAGCATAAAAGCGGGAGGGGCAGCCTACGAGCAGTACTTC
TRBV19	.	TRBJ2-1	few	CASSGSAYNEQFF	TGTGCCAGTAGTGGTAGCGCATACAATGAGCAGTTCTTC
TRBV7-2	.	TRBJ1-2	.	CASSLGRGSNYGYTF	TGTGCCAGCAGCTTAGGCAGAGGCTCTAACTATGGCTACACCTTC
TRBV11-2	.	TRBJ1-1	.	CASSLVGTEAFF	TGTGCCAGCAGCTTAGTTGGCACTGAAGCTTTCTTT
TRBV19	TRBD1	TRBJ2-7	.	CASSTGQGDYEQYF	TGTGCCAGTAGTACGGGACAGGGGGACTACGAGCAGTACTTC
TRBV7-2	.	TRBJ1-1	.	CASSSQVNTEAFF	TGTGCCAGCAGCTCGCAGGTGAACACTGAAGCTTTCTTT
TRBV9	TRBD1	TRBJ1-1	.	CASSGQGAWDTEAFF	TGTGCCAGCAGCGGACAGGGGGCTTGGGACACTGAAGCTTTCTTT
TRBV4-1	.	TRBJ1-2	.	CASSQDTPGRMYGYTF	TGCGCCAGCAGCCAAGACACACCGGGACGGATGTATGGCTACACCTTC
TRBV7-3	TRBD2	TRBJ2-5	.	CASRNGTSGETQYF	TGTGCCAGCAGGAACGGGACTAGTGGTGAGACCCAGTACTTC